This TCR beta chain was identified during a study of CD8 T cells in Susac syndrome. All included Susac syndrome patients satisfied recently defined diagnostic criteria for definite or probable disease. CDR3 length: 14 residues. V lost 7 bases and J 5 bases, leaving 14 bases between the germline ends. Germline loops: CDR1 MDHEN, CDR2 SYDVKM. RNA was extracted with the RNeasy kit, and a quantity of about 0.45 to 1 ug was reverse transcribed using random hexamers. Amplification of TCR beta CDR3 by immunoSEQ multiplex PCR spanned 54 Vbeta and 13 Jbeta. TCRdb used MiXCR to reprocess the immunoSEQ multiplex PCR reads, holding one entry per CDR3 protein. The sample lists roughly 80,000 distinct CDR3 sequences; around 94% were seen once.

This clonotype originated in a human donor with Susac syndrome. Sequences were obtained from CD8+ T cells from PBMCs. The chain is built from TRBV28 and TRBJ1-4; no definite D call. The CDR3 reads CASNPSGGNEKLFF. CDR3 nucleotide sequence: TGTGCCAGCAACCCGTCGGGCGGGAATGAAAAACTGTTTTTT. The full variable domain, in which reference TRBV28 and TRBJ1-4 provide the parts outside the CDR3, is DVKVTQSSRYLVKRTGEKVFLECVQDMDHENMFWYRQDPGLGLRLIYFSYDVKMKEKGDIPEGYSVSREKKERFSLILESASTNQTSMYLCASNPSGGNEKLFFGSGTQLSVL.